Listed here are 19 T cell receptor beta chains from one sample, sequenced in a study of control samples from healthy donors and cancer patients. Profiling relied on immunoSEQ multiplex PCR, and the TCRdb table lists in-frame clones only, not all of them. This sample has approximately 150,000 clones, with 89% found just once. The sample taken for sequencing was blood. All receptors derive from a man under 40 in good health.

The rearrangement joins TRBV29-1 to TRBJ1-2, with 7 bases aligning to TRBD1. Germline CDR1 reads SQVTM; CDR2 reads ANQGSEA. The CDR3 sequence is 13 residues long. V was pared by 7 bases and J by 5 bases, with 10 bases of the junction left unmatched. CDR3 amino acids: CSALRQGSYGYTF. In DNA form, the CDR3 reads TGCAGCGCCCTCAGACAGGGTTCGTATGGCTACACCTTC.

This clone was seen once. This chain links TRBV6-6 with TRBJ2-7, with TRBD1 matching 8 bases. The ends lost 8 bases at V and 0 bases at J; junction bases unmatched: 6. The length of the CDR3 is 14 residues. Germline CDR1 and CDR2: MNHNY and SVGAGI (reference sequence). The chain's CDR3 is CASQRQGHSYEQYF. In nucleotides, the CDR3 is TGTGCCAGCCAACGACAGGGGCACTCCTACGAGCAGTACTTC.

This chain connects TRBV11-3 to TRBJ2-1; 9 nucleotides line up with TRBD2. Germline V CDR1 and CDR2: SGHNT, YENEEA. This CDR3 comprises 16 residues. Trimming at V came to 2 bases and at J to 8 bases, leaving 10 bases not matched to a gene. CDR3 amino acids: CASSLSNSGGGDEQFF. The CDR3 DNA sequence: TGTGCCAGCAGCTTAAGTAATAGCGGGGGAGGCGATGAGCAGTTCTTC.

V is TRBV19 and J is TRBJ1-5; no definite D call. There are 15 residues in the CDR3. The germline V gene encodes CDR1 LNHDA and CDR2 SQIVND (reference sequence). Trimming cost V 1 base and J 0 bases, with 7 bases left between them. DNA of the CDR3: TGTGCCAGTAGTATAGTCATGGATAGCAATCAGCCCCAGCATTTT. This gives the protein CASSIVMDSNQPQHF.

The chain couples TRBV7-6 to TRBJ2-7; 10 positions agree with TRBD2. The CDR3 is 16 residues long. The junction had 6 bases not matched to a gene; V was cut back by 1 base and J by 3 bases. The germline gives CDR1 SGHVS, CDR2 FNYEAQ. This chain's CDR3 is CASSLEVAGGGYEQYF. CDR3 bases: TGTGCCAGCAGCTTAGAGGTAGCGGGGGGTGGCTACGAGCAGTACTTC.

This clone was counted a single time. The chain employs TRBV5-4 and TRBJ2-1, with 15 bases fitting TRBD2. The germline CDR1 and CDR2 sequences are SGHNT and YYREEE (reference sequence). V dropped 5 bases and J dropped 4; count of bases not matched to a gene: 4. The CDR3 runs to 16 residues. The CDR3 sequence is CASRWTSGRGYNEQFF. The CDR3, as DNA: TGTGCCAGCAGGTGGACTAGCGGGAGGGGTTACAATGAGCAGTTCTTC.

About this clone itself: In the same sample, other DNA sequences code for this CDR3. The gene calls are TRBV9 and TRBJ1-2; TRBD1 agrees at 11 bases. Trimming at V came to 4 bases and at J to 3 bases, leaving 2 bases not matched to a gene. Germline V gene lookup returns CDR1 SGDLS and CDR2 YYNGEE. CDR3 size: 14 residues. The CDR3: CASSPGQGDYGYTF. CDR3 sequence (DNA): TGTGCCAGCAGCCCGGGACAGGGGGACTATGGCTACACCTTC.

The CDR3 loop is CASSYGGQTFQQFF. Written as DNA, the CDR3 is TGTGCCAGCAGTTACGGGGGCCAGACATTTCAGCAGTTCTTC. The genes are TRBV6-2 or TRBV6-3 and TRBJ2-1; TRBD1 might be the D (6 bases). The CDR3 is made up of 14 amino acids. Deletions cut 2 bases from V and 11 bases from J, with 16 bases between. Germline V gene data show CDR1 as MNHEY and CDR2 as SVGEGT.

This clone was picked up one time. V gene TRBV19 combines with J gene TRBJ2-4; D possibly corresponds to TRBD2 (7 bases). The germline V gene has CDR1 LNHDA and CDR2 SQIVND (reference sequence). Trimming removed 6 bases from V and 8 bases from J, with 20 bases in between. The CDR3 is 15 amino acids. DNA of the CDR3: TGTGCCAGTAGCCCTGGGGGGGCCGCCCGGTACATTCAGTACTTC. This codes for CASSPGGAARYIQYF.

The CDR3 spells CASSPRAGAEQYF. In nucleotides, the CDR3 is TGTGCCAGCAGCCCCCGGGCGGGAGCCGAGCAGTACTTC. J is TRBJ2-7 and V is TRBV7-2; the match to TRBD2 covers 7 bases. The CDR3 is 13 residues long. V gave up 5 bases and J gave up 6 bases; unmatched junction bases: 7. Per germline, CDR1 SGHTA and CDR2 FQGNSA.

This clone has just one count. The rearrangement links TRBV7-3 to TRBJ2-1; 9 bases agree with TRBD2. The V and J ends lost 6 bases and 5 bases, in that order; junction bases with no gene match: 8. Germline V lookup: CDR1 SGHTA, CDR2 FQGTGA. CDR3 length: 15 amino acids. This chain's CDR3 is CASRSAGGPDNEQFF. For the CDR3, the DNA is TGTGCCAGCAGATCAGCGGGGGGCCCAGACAATGAGCAGTTCTTC.

The table lists this clone with a few counts. This rearrangement joins TRBV6-4 to TRBJ2-1; TRBD2 agrees at 8 bases. Trimming at V came to 0 bases and at J to 3 bases, leaving 1 base not matched to a gene. The CDR3 spans 15 residues. The germline V gene has CDR1 MRHNA and CDR2 SNTAGT. CDR3 amino acids: CASSDSGGDYNEQFF. The CDR3 coding sequence is TGTGCCAGCAGTGACTCCGGGGGGGACTACAATGAGCAGTTCTTC.

This clone has only one observation. The chain employs TRBV24-1 and TRBJ1-1; D is possibly TRBD1 (6 bases). Trimming stripped 2 bases from V and 8 bases from J, with 11 bases between. CDR1 is KGHDR and CDR2 is SFDVKD in the germline V gene. The CDR3 sequence is 13 residues long. CDR3 bases: TGTGCCACCAGTGATTCTAACAGGGTAGAAGCTTTCTTT. Translating it yields CATSDSNRVEAFF.

The J gene is TRBJ2-3, the V gene TRBV7-7; perhaps TRBD1 as D (8 bases). The CDR3 spans 15 residues. CDR1 and CDR2 (germline): SSHAT, FNYEAQ (reference sequence). V lost 5 bases, J lost 1 base, and 13 bases lay in between. DNA for the CDR3: TGTGCCAGCAGCCCGGGGGGACAGGGCACAGATACGCAGTATTTT. It is translated as CASSPGGQGTDTQYF.

The V call is TRBV24-1, the J call TRBJ1-6; D may be TRBD1 (6 bases). The V gene's germline CDR1 is KGHDR and CDR2 SFDVKD. Trimming shortened V by 4 bases and J by 2 bases, and 8 bases separated the two germline ends. The CDR3 sequence is 15 residues long. CDR3 protein: CATSDGQTYNSPLHF. DNA of the CDR3: TGTGCCACCAGTGACGGACAGACCTATAATTCACCCCTCCACTTT.

The sample holds one count of this clone. The CDR3 sequence: CASETEGNYGYTF. In DNA, the CDR3 is TGTGCCAGCGAGACGGAGGGGAACTATGGCTACACCTTC. The chain links TRBV28 to TRBJ1-2, with D possibly being TRBD1 (5 bases). Germline assignment: CDR1 MDHEN and CDR2 SYDVKM. The CDR3 sequence is 13 residues long. V shed 8 bases and J shed 2 bases, with 12 bases lying between them.

Only one count was recorded for this clone. The chain carries TRBV12-2 and TRBJ1-5. TRBV12-2 is annotated as a pseudogene. The CDR3 is 17 residues long. The CDR3 bases are TGTGCAAGTCGCGTAAACCCCTTGGGTAAGAGCAATCAGCCCCAGCATTTT. Translating gives CASRVNPLGKSNQPQHF.

V is TRBV6-5 and J is TRBJ1-2; 7 nucleotides match TRBD1. Germline values: CDR1 MNHEY, CDR2 SVGAGI. This CDR3 region has 15 residues. Germline trimming cut 8 bases from V and 4 bases from J; bases unmatched to any gene: 13. The CDR3 bases are TGTGCCAGCGAACCAGTCAGGGGGACTATCTATGGCTACACCTTC. Encoded protein: CASEPVRGTIYGYTF.

CDR3 sequence reads: CASTVGTVSTDTQYF. Here the CDR3 DNA reads TGTGCCAGCACCGTCGGGACAGTCAGCACAGATACGCAGTATTTT. The chain recombines TRBV7-8 with TRBJ2-3, with 7 bases identical to TRBD1. Germline V gene lookup returns CDR1 SGHVS and CDR2 FQNEAQ. This CDR3 has 15 residues. With 7 bases clipped from V and 0 bases from J, the junction kept 7 bases outside the gene matches.